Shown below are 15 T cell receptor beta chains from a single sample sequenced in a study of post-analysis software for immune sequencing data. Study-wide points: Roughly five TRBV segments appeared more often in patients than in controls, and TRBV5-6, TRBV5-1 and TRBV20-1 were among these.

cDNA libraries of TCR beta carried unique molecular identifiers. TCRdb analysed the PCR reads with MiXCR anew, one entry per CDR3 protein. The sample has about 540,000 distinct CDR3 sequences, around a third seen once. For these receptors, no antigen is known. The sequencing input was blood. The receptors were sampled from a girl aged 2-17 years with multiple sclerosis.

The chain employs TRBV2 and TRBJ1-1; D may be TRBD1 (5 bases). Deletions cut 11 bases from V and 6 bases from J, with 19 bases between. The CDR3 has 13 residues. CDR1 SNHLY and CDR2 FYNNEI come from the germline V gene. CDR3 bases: TGTGCCCCCAAAGAGGGGAAGGTGGCTGAAGCTTTCTTT. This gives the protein CAPKEGKVAEAFF.

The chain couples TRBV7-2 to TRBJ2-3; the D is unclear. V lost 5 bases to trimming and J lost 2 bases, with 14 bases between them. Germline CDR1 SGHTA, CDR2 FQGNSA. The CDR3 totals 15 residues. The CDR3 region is CASSHRWVHTDTQYF. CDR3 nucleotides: TGTGCCAGCAGCCACCGGTGGGTCCACACAGATACGCAGTATTTT. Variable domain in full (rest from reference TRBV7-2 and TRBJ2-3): GAGVSQSPSNKVTEKGKDVELRCDPISGHTALYWYRQSLGQGLEFLIYFQGNSAPDKSGLPSDRFSAERTGGSVSTLTIQRTQQEDSAVYLCASSHRWVHTDTQYFGPGTRLTVL.

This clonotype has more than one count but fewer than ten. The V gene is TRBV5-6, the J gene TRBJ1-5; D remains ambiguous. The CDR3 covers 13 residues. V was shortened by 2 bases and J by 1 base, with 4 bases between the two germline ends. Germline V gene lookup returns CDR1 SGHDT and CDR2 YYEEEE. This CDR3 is CASSLTSNQPQHF. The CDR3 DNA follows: TGTGCCAGCAGCTTAACAAGCAATCAGCCCCAGCATTTT.

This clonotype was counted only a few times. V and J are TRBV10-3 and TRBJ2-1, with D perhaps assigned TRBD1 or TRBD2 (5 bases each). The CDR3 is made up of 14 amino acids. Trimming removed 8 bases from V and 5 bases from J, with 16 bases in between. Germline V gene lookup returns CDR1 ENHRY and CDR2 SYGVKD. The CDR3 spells CAIGRRQGNNEQFF. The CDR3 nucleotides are TGTGCCATCGGGCGGAGGCAGGGCAACAATGAGCAGTTCTTC.

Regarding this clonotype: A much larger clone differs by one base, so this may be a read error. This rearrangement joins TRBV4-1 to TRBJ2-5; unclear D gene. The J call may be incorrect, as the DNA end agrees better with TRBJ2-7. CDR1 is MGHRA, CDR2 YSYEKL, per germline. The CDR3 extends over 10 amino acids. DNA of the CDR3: TGCGCCGGCGGATTATACGAGCAGTACTTC. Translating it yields CAGGLYEQYF.

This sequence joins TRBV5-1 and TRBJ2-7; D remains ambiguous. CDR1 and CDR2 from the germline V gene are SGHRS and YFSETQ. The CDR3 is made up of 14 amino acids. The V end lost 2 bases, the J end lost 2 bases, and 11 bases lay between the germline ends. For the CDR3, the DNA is TGCGCCAGCAGCTTTGATCCCCGAACCTACGAGCAGTACTTC. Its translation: CASSFDPRTYEQYF.

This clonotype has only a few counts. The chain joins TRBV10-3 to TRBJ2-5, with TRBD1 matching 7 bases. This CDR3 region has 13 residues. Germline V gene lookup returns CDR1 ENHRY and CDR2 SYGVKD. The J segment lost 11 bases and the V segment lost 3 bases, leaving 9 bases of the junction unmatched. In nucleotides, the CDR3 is TGTGCCATCAGTGACCCCAGGGGGAATGAGCAGTACTTC. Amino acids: CAISDPRGNEQYF.

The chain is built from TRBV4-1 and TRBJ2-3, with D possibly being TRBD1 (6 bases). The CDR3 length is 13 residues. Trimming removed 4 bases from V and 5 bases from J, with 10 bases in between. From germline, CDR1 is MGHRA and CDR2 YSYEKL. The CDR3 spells CASSRAGVDTQYF. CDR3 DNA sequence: TGCGCCAGCAGCCGCGCAGGGGTAGATACGCAGTATTTT.

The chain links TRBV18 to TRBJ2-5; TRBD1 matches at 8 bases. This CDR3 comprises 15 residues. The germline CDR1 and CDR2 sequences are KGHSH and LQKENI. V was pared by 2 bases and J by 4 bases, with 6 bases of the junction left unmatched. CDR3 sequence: CASSPGDRGGETQYF. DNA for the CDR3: TGTGCCAGCTCACCAGGTGACAGGGGAGGAGAGACCCAGTACTTC.

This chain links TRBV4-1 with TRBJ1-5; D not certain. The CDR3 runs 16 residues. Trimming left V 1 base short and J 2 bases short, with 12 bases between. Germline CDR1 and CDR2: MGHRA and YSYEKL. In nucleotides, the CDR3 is TGCGCCAGCAGCCAAGGGGTAGGCCGGGGCAATCAGCCCCAGCATTTT. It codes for CASSQGVGRGNQPQHF.

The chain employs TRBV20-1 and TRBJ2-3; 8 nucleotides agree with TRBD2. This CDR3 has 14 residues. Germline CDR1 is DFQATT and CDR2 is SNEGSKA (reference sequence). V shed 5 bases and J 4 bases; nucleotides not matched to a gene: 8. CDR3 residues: CSAGGLEGADTQYF. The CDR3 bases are TGCAGTGCTGGGGGACTAGAGGGAGCAGATACGCAGTATTTT.

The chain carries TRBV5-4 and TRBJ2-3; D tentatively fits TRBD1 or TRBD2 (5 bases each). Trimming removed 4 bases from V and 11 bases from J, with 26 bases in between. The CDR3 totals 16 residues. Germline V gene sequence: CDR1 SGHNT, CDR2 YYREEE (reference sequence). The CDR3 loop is CASSPKGDPGTFEQYF. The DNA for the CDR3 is TGTGCCAGCAGCCCAAAAGGGGACCCAGGCACGTTCGAGCAGTATTTT.

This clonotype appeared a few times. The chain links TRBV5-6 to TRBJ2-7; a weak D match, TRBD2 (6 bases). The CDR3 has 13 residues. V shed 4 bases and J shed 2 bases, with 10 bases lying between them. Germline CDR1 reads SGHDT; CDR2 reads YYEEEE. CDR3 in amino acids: CASSRGGPYEQYF. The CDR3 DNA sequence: TGTGCCAGCAGCCGTGGAGGGCCCTACGAGCAGTACTTC.

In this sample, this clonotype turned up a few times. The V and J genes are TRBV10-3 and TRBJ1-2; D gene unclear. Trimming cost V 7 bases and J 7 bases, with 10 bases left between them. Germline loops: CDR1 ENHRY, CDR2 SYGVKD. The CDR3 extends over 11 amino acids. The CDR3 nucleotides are TGTGCCATCATGACCAGCCCTGGCTACACCTTC. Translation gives CAIMTSPGYTF.

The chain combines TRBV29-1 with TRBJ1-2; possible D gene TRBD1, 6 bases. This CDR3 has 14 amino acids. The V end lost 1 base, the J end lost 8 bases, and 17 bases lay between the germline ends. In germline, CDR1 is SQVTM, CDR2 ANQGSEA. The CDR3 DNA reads TGCAGCGTTGAAGCCCTCGAGGGGGACGAAGGCTACACCTTC. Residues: CSVEALEGDEGYTF.